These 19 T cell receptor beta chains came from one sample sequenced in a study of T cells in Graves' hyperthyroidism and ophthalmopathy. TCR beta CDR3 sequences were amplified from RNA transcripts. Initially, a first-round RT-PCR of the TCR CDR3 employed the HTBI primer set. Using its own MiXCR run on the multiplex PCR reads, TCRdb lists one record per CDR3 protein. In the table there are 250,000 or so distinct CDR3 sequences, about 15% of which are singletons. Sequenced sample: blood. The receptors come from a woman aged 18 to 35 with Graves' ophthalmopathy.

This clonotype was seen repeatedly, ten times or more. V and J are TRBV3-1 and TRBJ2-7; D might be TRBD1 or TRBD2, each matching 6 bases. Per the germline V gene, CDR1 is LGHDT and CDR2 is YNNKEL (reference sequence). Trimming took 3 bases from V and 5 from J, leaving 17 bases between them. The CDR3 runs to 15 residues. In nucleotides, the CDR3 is TGTGCCAGCAGCCACCGGGGGCGGCGAGGGGACGAGCAGTACTTC. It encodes CASSHRGRRGDEQYF.

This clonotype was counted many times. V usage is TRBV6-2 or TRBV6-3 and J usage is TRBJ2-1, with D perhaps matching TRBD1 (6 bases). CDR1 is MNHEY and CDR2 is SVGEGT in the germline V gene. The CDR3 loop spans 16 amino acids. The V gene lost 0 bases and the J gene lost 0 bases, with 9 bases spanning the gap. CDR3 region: CASSYSADSSYNEQFF. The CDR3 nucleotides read TGTGCCAGCAGTTACTCAGCGGACAGCTCCTACAATGAGCAGTTCTTC.

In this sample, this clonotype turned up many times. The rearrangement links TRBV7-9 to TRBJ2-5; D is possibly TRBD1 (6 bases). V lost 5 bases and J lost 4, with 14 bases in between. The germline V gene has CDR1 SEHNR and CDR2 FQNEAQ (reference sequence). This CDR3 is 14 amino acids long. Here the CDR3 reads CASSQGQYGETQYF. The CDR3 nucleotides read TGTGCCAGCAGCCAGGGACAATACGGAGAGACCCAGTACTTC.

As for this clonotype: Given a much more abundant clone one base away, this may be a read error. DNA of the CDR3: TGCAGCGTGACGACGGGAGGGGAAAAACTGTTTTTT. Its translation: CSVTTGGEKLFF. The chain joins TRBV29-1 to TRBJ1-4; D gene unclear. Germline V lookup: CDR1 SQVTM, CDR2 ANQGSEA. Trimming removed 6 bases at V and 8 bases at J, with 13 bases between. This CDR3 is 12 amino acids long.

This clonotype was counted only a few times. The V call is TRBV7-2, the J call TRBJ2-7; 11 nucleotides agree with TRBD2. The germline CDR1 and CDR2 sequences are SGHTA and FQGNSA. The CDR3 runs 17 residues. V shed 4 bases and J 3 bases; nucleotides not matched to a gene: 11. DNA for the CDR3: TGTGCCAGCAGCTCGACTAGCGGGACGAGGCCCCTCTACGAGCAGTACTTC. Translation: CASSSTSGTRPLYEQYF.

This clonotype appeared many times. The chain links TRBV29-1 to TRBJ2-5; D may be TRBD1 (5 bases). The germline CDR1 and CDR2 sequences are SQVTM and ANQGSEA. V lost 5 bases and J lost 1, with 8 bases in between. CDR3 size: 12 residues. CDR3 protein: CSVLGAQETQYF. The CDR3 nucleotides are TGCAGCGTTTTAGGGGCCCAAGAGACCCAGTACTTC.

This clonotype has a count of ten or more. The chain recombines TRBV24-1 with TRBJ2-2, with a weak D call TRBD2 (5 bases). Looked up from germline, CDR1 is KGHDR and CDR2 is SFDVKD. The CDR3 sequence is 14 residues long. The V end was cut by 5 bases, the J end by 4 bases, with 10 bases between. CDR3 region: CATSGRPGTGELFF. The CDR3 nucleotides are TGTGCCACCAGTGGGAGGCCGGGCACCGGGGAGCTGTTTTTT.

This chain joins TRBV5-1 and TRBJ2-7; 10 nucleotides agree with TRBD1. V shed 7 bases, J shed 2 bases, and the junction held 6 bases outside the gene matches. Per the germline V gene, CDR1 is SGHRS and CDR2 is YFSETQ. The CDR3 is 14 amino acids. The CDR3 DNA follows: TGCGCCAGCTACCGGGACAGGGGAACCTACGAGCAGTACTTC. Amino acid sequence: CASYRDRGTYEQYF.

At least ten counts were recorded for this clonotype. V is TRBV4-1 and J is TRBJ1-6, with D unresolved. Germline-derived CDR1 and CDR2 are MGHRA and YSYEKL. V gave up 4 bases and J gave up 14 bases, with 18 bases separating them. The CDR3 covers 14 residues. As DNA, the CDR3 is TGCGCCAGCAGCCCTCCGAGGACCTCTATAGCCCTCCACTTT. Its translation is CASSPPRTSIALHF.

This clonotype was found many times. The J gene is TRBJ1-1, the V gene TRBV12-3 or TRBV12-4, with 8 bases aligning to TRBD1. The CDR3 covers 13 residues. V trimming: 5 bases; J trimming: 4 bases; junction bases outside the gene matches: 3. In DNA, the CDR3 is TGTGCCAGCAGTATGGACAGGGCCACTGAAGCTTTCTTT. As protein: CASSMDRATEAFF.

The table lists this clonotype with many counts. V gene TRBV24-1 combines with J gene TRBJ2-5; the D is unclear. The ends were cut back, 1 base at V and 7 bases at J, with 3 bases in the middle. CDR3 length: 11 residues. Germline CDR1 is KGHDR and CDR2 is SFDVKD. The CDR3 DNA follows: TGTGCCACCAGTGATTTTGGGACCCAGTACTTC. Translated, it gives CATSDFGTQYF.

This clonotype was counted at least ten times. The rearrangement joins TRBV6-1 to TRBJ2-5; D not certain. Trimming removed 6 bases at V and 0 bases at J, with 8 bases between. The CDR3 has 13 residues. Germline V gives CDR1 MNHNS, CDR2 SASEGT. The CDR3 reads CASRFEYQETQYF. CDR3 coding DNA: TGTGCCAGCAGGTTCGAGTACCAAGAGACCCAGTACTTC.

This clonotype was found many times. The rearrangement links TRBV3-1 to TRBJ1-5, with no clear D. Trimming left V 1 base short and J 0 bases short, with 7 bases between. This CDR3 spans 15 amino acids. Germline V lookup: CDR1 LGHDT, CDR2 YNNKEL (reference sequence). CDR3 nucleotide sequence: TGTGCCAGCAGCCAAGTTTCCGGTAGCAATCAGCCCCAGCATTTT. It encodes CASSQVSGSNQPQHF.

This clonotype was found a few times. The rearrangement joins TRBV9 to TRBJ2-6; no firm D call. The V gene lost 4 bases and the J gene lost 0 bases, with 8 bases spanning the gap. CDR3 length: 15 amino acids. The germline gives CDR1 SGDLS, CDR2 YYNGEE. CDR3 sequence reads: CASSPVNSGANVLTF. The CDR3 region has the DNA TGTGCCAGCAGCCCGGTGAACTCTGGGGCCAACGTCCTGACTTTC.

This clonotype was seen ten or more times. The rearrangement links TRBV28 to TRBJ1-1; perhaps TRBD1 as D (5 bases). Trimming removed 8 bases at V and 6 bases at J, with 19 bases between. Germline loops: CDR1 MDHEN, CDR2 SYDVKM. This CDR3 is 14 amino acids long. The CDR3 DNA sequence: TGTGCCAGCGGCGAGGGGCGGTTAGAGGCTGAAGCTTTCTTT. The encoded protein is CASGEGRLEAEAFF.

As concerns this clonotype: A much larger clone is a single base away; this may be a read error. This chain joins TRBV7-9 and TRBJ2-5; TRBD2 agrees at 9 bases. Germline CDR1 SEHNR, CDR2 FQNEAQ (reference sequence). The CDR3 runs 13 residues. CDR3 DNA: TGTGCCAGCAGCTTATCGAGTCTAGCGGGGCCAAACTTC. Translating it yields CASSLSSLAGPNF.

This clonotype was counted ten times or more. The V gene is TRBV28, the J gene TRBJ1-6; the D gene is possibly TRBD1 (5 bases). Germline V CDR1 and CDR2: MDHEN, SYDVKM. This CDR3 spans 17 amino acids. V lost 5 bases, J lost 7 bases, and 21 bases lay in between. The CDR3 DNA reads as TGTGCCAGCAGTATCAAATCGGGGGTAATGTTGAATTCACCCCTCCACTTT. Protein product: CASSIKSGVMLNSPLHF.

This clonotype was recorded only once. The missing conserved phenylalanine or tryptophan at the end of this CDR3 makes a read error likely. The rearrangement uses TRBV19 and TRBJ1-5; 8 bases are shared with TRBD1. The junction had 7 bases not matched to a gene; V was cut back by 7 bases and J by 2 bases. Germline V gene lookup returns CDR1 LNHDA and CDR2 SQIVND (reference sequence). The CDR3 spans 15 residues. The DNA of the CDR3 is TGTGCCAGTAACTCAGGGGGCGCCGGCAATCAGCCCCAGCATCTT. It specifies CASNSGGAGNQPQHL.

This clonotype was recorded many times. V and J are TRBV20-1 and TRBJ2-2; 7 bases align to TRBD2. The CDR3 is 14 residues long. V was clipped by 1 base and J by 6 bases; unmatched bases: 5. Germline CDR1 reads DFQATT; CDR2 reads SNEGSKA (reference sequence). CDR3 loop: CSARVPAGAGELFF. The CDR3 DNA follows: TGCAGTGCTAGAGTCCCTGCGGGGGCCGGGGAGCTGTTTTTT.